The source of this T cell receptor (beta chain) is a study of cytomegalovirus exposure and HLA in healthy donors. This PCR relied on a set of 60 Vbeta primers and 13 Jbeta primers. The protocol was immunoSEQ multiplex PCR, while the TCRdb copy is restricted to in-frame clones and leaves out a portion. Of about 110,000 clones detected, approximately 70% appear once; the ten largest clones hold about 9%. As regards this clone: The antigen is unknown.

These donors counted as nominally healthy when sampled, but unrecorded immune exposures were likely. Findings of the study overall: Information on immune exposure was restricted to one variable (CMV serostatus). Overall, roughly 160 TCR beta chains were annotated as cytomegalovirus-associated. Previous analysis showed most TCR beta V segments were productive about 87% or about 30% of the time.

Trimming stripped 3 bases from V and 5 bases from J, with 17 bases between. Germline V gene data show CDR1 as LNHDA and CDR2 as SQIVND (reference sequence). This CDR3 comprises 16 residues. The sequence derives from a man in his thirties or forties in good health and CMV-seropositive. The sequencing sample was made of PBMCs. The chain combines TRBV19 with TRBJ1-5; D call uncertain. The CDR3 is CASSIHGPGRDQPQHF. Written as DNA, the CDR3 is TGTGCCAGTAGTATCCATGGGCCCGGGAGGGATCAGCCCCAGCATTTT.